This TCR beta chain originates from a study of OX40 agonist ivuxolimab in advanced cancers. Findings and limits, study-wide: At 0.1 to 3.0 mg/kg and by week 6, CD4+ and CD8+ T cells in the blood had expanded clonally.

This clone has a handful of counts. Its cognate antigen is unknown. Autoimmune disease history or systemic immunosuppression meant exclusion. Clones were read by immunoSEQ multiplex PCR, and TCRdb kept only the in-frame ones, dropping some. The table records 40,000 to 45,000 clones, about nine tenths of them present only once. The sequence was collected from an adult with an advanced solid tumor such as melanoma, head and neck, liver or kidney cancer. The starting material was CD4+ or CD8+ T cells sorted from blood, obtained in a trial of the OX40 agonist ivuxolimab.

Written as DNA, the CDR3 is TGTGCCAGCAGAGGGTACGGAGCTAACTATGGCTACACCTTC. It specifies CASRGYGANYGYTF. V is TRBV6-6 and J is TRBJ1-2; D not resolved. Germline V gene sequence: CDR1 MNHNY, CDR2 SVGAGI (reference sequence). Trimming removed 6 bases from V and 0 bases from J, with 11 bases in between. CDR3 length equals 14 residues.